These 13 T cell receptor beta chains share one sample of origin, sequenced in a study of chemoradiotherapy in HPV16-positive cancers. The assay was immunoSEQ multiplex PCR, and TCRdb's table has in-frame clones only and misses some. The repertoire holds roughly 15,000 clones, around nine tenths seen once, with roughly 4.5% in the top ten. Here the sequenced sample was tumor tissue, taken from a patient who underwent chemoradiotherapy. These TCRs come from a human donor with HPV-associated anogenital cancer.

The chain couples TRBV10-3 to TRBJ2-7; unclear D gene. V lost 4 bases, J lost 7 bases, and 14 bases lay in between. Germline values: CDR1 ENHRY, CDR2 SYGVKD. This CDR3 has 13 amino acids. The CDR3 sequence is CAISAGLRLEQYF. In DNA, the CDR3 is TGTGCCATCAGTGCGGGCCTCCGGTTGGAGCAGTACTTC.

The chain couples TRBV9 to TRBJ1-1; D unclear. There are 12 residues in the CDR3. V was shortened by 3 bases and J by 0 bases, with 3 bases between the two germline ends. CDR1 and CDR2 (germline): SGDLS, YYNGEE. The CDR3 loop is CASSDLNTEAFF. CDR3 DNA sequence: TGTGCCAGCAGCGATTTGAACACTGAAGCTTTCTTT.

This clone was detected only once. The chain links TRBV5-1 to TRBJ2-1; D is unresolved. V gave up 2 bases and J gave up 4 bases, with 13 bases separating them. CDR1 and CDR2 (germline): SGHRS, YFSETQ. The length of the CDR3 is 15 residues. CDR3: CASSFGANRYNEQFF. The DNA for the CDR3 is TGCGCCAGCAGCTTCGGTGCGAACAGATACAATGAGCAGTTCTTC.

The V gene is TRBV21-1, the J gene TRBJ1-5. TRBV21-1 is flagged as a pseudogene. CDR3 length: 16 residues. The CDR3 loop is CASSKEGTFSNQPQHF. DNA of the CDR3: TGTGCCAGCAGCAAAGAGGGGACGTTCAGCAATCAGCCCCAGCATTTT.

This rearrangement joins TRBV15 to TRBJ1-1; TRBD1 aligns across 7 bases. The CDR3 length is 15 residues. Germline lookup yields CDR1 LNHNV and CDR2 YYDKDF (reference sequence). The V segment lost 1 base and the J segment 2 bases; nucleotides outside the gene matches: 4. CDR3 bases: TGTGCCACCAGCAGAGGAGGGACAGCTAACACTGAAGCTTTCTTT. It specifies CATSRGGTANTEAFF.

CDR3 protein: CAITGQGTDTQYF. For the CDR3, the DNA is TGTGCCATCACGGGTCAGGGCACAGATACGCAGTATTTT. The chain carries TRBV10-3 and TRBJ2-3; D is unresolved. Germline V CDR1 and CDR2: ENHRY, SYGVKD. This CDR3 region has 13 residues. Trimming shortened V by 7 bases and J by 1 base, and 9 bases separated the two germline ends.

V and J are TRBV7-9 and TRBJ1-4, with unresolved D. This CDR3 spans 14 amino acids. The V and J ends lost 3 bases and 4 bases respectively, with 9 bases between them. From germline, CDR1 is SEHNR and CDR2 FQNEAQ (reference sequence). The CDR3 spells CASSLEWGNEKLFF. The DNA of the CDR3 is TGTGCCAGCAGCTTGGAATGGGGTAATGAAAAACTGTTTTTT.

The chain links TRBV10-3 to TRBJ2-7; maybe TRBD2 (5 bases). The CDR3 sequence is 15 residues long. Germline V gene lookup returns CDR1 ENHRY and CDR2 SYGVKD. Trimming removed 7 bases from V and 0 bases from J, with 16 bases in between. The CDR3 reads CAIKEAPASSYEQYF. The CDR3 nucleotides are TGTGCCATCAAGGAGGCGCCGGCCAGCTCCTACGAGCAGTACTTC.

The gene calls are TRBV5-8 and TRBJ2-1; 8 nucleotides match TRBD2. With 2 bases clipped from V and 10 bases from J, the junction kept 8 bases outside the gene matches. CDR3 size: 14 residues. Germline lookup yields CDR1 SGHTS and CDR2 YDEGEE. The DNA for the CDR3 is TGTGCCAGCAGCTTTCCAGCGGGAGTGCGGGAGCAGTTCTTC. Its translation: CASSFPAGVREQFF.

The chain has TRBV9 and TRBJ2-3; 13 bases match TRBD2. The CDR3 extends over 16 amino acids. V shed 5 bases and J 6 bases; nucleotides not matched to a gene: 9. Germline V lookup: CDR1 SGDLS, CDR2 YYNGEE. The CDR3 protein is CASSKGLAGPQDTQYF. The CDR3 coding sequence is TGTGCCAGCAGTAAGGGACTAGCGGGGCCCCAGGATACGCAGTATTTT.

This chain links TRBV5-6 with TRBJ2-1, with D unclear. This CDR3 comprises 13 residues. Germline V gene lookup returns CDR1 SGHDT and CDR2 YYEEEE. The V end lost 4 bases, the J end lost 5 bases, and 10 bases lay between the germline ends. CDR3 sequence (DNA): TGTGCCAGCAGCAGAGGCCAGGACAATGAGCAGTTCTTC. This gives the protein CASSRGQDNEQFF.

The chain combines TRBV11-2 with TRBJ1-2; 7 bases are a match to TRBD1. J was trimmed by 4 bases and V by 7 bases; bases with no gene match: 12. The CDR3 totals 15 residues. In germline, CDR1 is SGHAT, CDR2 FQNNGV. The CDR3 region is CASTLDRSSAYGYTF. The CDR3 coding sequence is TGTGCCAGCACCCTGGACAGGTCGAGCGCCTATGGCTACACCTTC.

This chain connects TRBV6-5 to TRBJ1-1; D gene uncertain. The length of the CDR3 is 13 residues. Trimming took 3 bases from V and 1 from J, leaving 6 bases between them. Looked up from germline, CDR1 is MNHEY and CDR2 is SVGAGI. The CDR3 DNA is TGTGCCAGCAGTTATGAGGAGAACACTGAAGCTTTCTTT. Protein product: CASSYEENTEAFF.